Listed here are 8 T cell receptor beta chains from one sample, sequenced in a study of identical twins. TCRdb reprocessed the 5' RACE reads via MiXCR and lists one record per CDR3 protein. The data show some 1,600,000 distinct CDR3 sequences, with around 33% seen just once and 0.25% to 0.3% held by the top ten. The sample was cord blood. The receptor source for this set is a newborn girl in good health.

This clonotype was counted ten times or more. The V and J genes are TRBV15 and TRBJ1-2; TRBD1 agrees at 9 bases. Germline lookup yields CDR1 LNHNV and CDR2 YYDKDF (reference sequence). The CDR3 sequence is 15 residues long. Germline trimming cut 1 base from V and 3 bases from J; bases unmatched to any gene: 3. The CDR3 nucleotides are TGTGCCACCAGCAGAGTGGACAGGGGTGACTATGGCTACACCTTC. The encoded protein is CATSRVDRGDYGYTF.

This clonotype was picked up a small number of times. The chain carries TRBV3-1 and TRBJ2-7; tentative D call: TRBD2 (6 bases). The CDR3 consists of 17 residues. V was clipped by 0 bases and J by 0 bases, with 15 bases between them. Germline V CDR1 and CDR2: LGHDT, YNNKEL (reference sequence). The DNA of the CDR3 is TGTGCCAGCAGCCAAGATATCCGGGAGTCTCCCTCCTACGAGCAGTACTTC. Protein product: CASSQDIRESPSYEQYF.

This clonotype turned up a few times. V is TRBV7-2 and J is TRBJ1-2; D ambiguous. CDR3 size: 15 residues. V was clipped by 2 bases and J by 0 bases, with 10 bases between them. CDR1 SGHTA and CDR2 FQGNSA come from the germline V gene. The CDR3 DNA is TGTGCCAGCAGCTTATTCGGCAGCACTAACTATGGCTACACCTTC. Its translation is CASSLFGSTNYGYTF.

This clonotype has more than one count but fewer than ten. This CDR3 reads CASTLMGGSYEQYF. In nucleotides, the CDR3 is TGTGCCAGCACCCTCATGGGGGGCTCCTACGAGCAGTACTTC. This chain links TRBV6-5 with TRBJ2-7; possibly TRBD2 for D (6 bases). Germline loops: CDR1 MNHEY, CDR2 SVGAGI. With 7 bases removed from V and 0 bases from J, the gap between germline ends came to 13 bases. The CDR3 is 14 amino acids.

V gene TRBV5-1 combines with J gene TRBJ1-1, with D unresolved. This CDR3 is 14 amino acids long. From germline, CDR1 is SGHRS and CDR2 YFSETQ. The V end was cut by 2 bases, the J end by 0 bases, with 8 bases between. The CDR3 sequence: CASSFAHLNTEAFF. The DNA of the CDR3 is TGCGCCAGCAGCTTTGCCCACTTGAACACTGAAGCTTTCTTT. Based on the CDR3 plus reference TRBV5-1 and TRBJ1-1, the full variable domain is KAGVTQTPRYLIKTRGQQVTLSCSPISGHRSVSWYQQTPGQGLQFLFEYFSETQRNKGNFPGRFSGRQFSNSRSEMNVSTLELGDSALYLCASSFAHLNTEAFFGQGTRLTVV.

This clonotype was seen a handful of times. The rearrangement uses TRBV12-3 or TRBV12-4 and TRBJ2-2, with 8 bases aligning to TRBD2. This CDR3 comprises 16 residues. V gave up 3 bases and J gave up 5 bases; unmatched junction bases: 8. Here the CDR3 reads CASSLGREGRTGELFF. CDR3 nucleotide sequence: TGTGCCAGCAGTTTGGGACGGGAGGGCCGGACCGGGGAGCTGTTTTTT.

This clonotype was seen only a few times. The chain recombines TRBV12-3 or TRBV12-4 with TRBJ2-1; 15 positions match TRBD2. V gave up 6 bases and J gave up 6 bases; unmatched junction bases: 6. The CDR3 length is 16 residues. The CDR3 sequence is CASRWTSGGVPNEQFF. CDR3 in DNA: TGTGCCAGCAGGTGGACTAGCGGGGGGGTTCCCAATGAGCAGTTCTTC.

This clonotype was found a few times. J is TRBJ2-2 and V is TRBV6-1; no reliable D call. The CDR3 totals 15 residues. V was shortened by 7 bases and J by 2 bases, with 14 bases between the two germline ends. Germline V gene data show CDR1 as MNHNS and CDR2 as SASEGT. The CDR3: CASTDRRTNTGELFF. In DNA form, the CDR3 reads TGTGCCAGCACGGATAGACGCACCAACACCGGGGAGCTGTTTTTT.